This record covers a single T cell receptor beta chain. Antigen: not known. The V and J ends lost 1 base and 5 bases, in that order; junction bases with no gene match: 9. The CDR3 covers 15 residues. Germline V gene lookup returns CDR1 SGDLS and CDR2 YYNGEE. This specimen belongs to a study of response to subunit inactivated influenza vaccine. Each CDR3 protein gets one entry after TCRdb re-called the RT-PCR reads with MiXCR. The data show roughly 710,000 distinct CDR3 sequences, with 11% to 15% seen just once and 7.5% to 9% held by the top ten. Overall study results and limits: The authors proposed limited new T cell recruitment per seasonal influenza vaccination.

The rearrangement links TRBV9 to TRBJ2-7, with 7 bases lining up with TRBD1. This TCR was sampled from a man over 45 who received an inactivated influenza vaccine. The sequencing here drew on PBMCs from blood, taken roughly 2 weeks before vaccination. The CDR3 protein is CASSVRGGGIHEQYF. The CDR3 DNA sequence: TGTGCCAGCAGCGTAAGAGGGGGCGGTATCCACGAGCAGTACTTC. The variable domain in full, with the rest retrieved from reference TRBV9 and TRBJ2-7, is DSGVTQTPKHLITATGQRVTLRCSPRSGDLSVYWYQQSLDQGLQFLIQYYNGEERAKGNILERFSAQQFPDLHSELNLSSLELGDSALYFCASSVRGGGIHEQYFGPGTRLTVT.